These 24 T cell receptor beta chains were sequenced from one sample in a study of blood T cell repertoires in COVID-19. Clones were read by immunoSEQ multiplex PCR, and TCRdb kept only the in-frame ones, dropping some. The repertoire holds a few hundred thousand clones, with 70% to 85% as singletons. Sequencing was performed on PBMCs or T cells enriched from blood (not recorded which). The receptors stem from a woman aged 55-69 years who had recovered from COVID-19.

The CDR3 sequence: CASSLPGGAFQPQHF. In DNA, the CDR3 is TGTGCCAGCAGTTTGCCGGGTGGGGCATTTCAGCCCCAGCATTTT. V usage is TRBV28 and J usage is TRBJ1-5, with a tentative D call TRBD1 (5 bases). V lost 3 bases and J lost 6, with 15 bases in between. There are 15 residues in the CDR3. Germline lookup yields CDR1 MDHEN and CDR2 SYDVKM. The whole variable domain, remainder taken from reference TRBV28 and TRBJ1-5, is DVKVTQSSRYLVKRTGEKVFLECVQDMDHENMFWYRQDPGLGLRLIYFSYDVKMKEKGDIPEGYSVSREKKERFSLILESASTNQTSMYLCASSLPGGAFQPQHFGDGTRLSIL.

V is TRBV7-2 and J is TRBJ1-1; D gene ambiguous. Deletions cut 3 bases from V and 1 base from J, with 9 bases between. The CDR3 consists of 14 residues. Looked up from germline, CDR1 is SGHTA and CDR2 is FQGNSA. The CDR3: CASSLNRQNTEAFF. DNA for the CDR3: TGTGCCAGCAGCTTGAACAGACAGAACACTGAAGCTTTCTTT.

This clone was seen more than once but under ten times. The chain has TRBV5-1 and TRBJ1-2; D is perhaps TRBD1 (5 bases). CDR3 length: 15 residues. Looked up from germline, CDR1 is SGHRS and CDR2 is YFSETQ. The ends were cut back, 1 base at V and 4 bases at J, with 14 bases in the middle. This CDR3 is CASSLYGGKTYGYTF. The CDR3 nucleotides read TGCGCCAGCAGCTTGTACGGGGGGAAGACCTATGGCTACACCTTC.

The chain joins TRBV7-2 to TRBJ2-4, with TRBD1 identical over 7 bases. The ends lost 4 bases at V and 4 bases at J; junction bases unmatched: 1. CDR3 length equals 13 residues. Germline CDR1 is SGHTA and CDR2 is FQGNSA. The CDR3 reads CASSSQGKNIQYF. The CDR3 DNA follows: TGTGCCAGCAGCTCACAGGGGAAAAACATTCAGTACTTC.

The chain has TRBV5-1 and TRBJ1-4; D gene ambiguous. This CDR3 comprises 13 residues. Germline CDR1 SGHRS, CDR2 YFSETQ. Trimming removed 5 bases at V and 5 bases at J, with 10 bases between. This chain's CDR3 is CASSFQLNEKLFF. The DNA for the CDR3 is TGCGCCAGCAGTTTCCAACTCAATGAAAAACTGTTTTTT.

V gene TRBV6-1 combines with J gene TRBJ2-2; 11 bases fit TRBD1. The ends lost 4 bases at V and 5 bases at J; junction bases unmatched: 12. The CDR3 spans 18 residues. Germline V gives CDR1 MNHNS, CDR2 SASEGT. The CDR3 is CASSAGTGGTTLTGELFF. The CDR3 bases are TGTGCCAGCAGTGCCGGGACAGGGGGGACGACCCTAACCGGGGAGCTGTTTTTT.

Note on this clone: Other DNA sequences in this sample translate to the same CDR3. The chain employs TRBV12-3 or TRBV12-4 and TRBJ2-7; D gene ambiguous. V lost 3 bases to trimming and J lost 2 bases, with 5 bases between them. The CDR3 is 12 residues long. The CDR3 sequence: CASSFSTYEQYF. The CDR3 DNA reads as TGTGCCAGCAGTTTTTCCACCTACGAGCAGTACTTC.

The CDR3 is CASSPGGQPNEKLFF. The CDR3 DNA follows: TGTGCCAGCAGCCCCGGGGGGCAGCCTAATGAAAAACTGTTTTTT. This chain uses TRBV6-2 or TRBV6-3 with TRBJ1-4, with D possibly TRBD1 on 6 matching bases. The ends were cut back, 6 bases at V and 3 bases at J, with 14 bases in the middle. This CDR3 region has 15 residues. CDR1 and CDR2 from the germline V gene are MNHEY and SVGEGT.

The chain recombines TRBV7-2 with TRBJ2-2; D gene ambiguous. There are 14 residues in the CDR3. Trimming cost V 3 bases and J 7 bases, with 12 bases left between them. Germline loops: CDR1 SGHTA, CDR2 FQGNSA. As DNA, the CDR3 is TGTGCCAGCAGCTTCGACATACAGCTCGGGGAGCTGTTTTTT. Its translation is CASSFDIQLGELFF.

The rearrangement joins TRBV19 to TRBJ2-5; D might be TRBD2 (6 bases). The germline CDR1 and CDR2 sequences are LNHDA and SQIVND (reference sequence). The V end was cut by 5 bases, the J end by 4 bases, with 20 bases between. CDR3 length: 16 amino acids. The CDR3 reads CASSLQYGGGLETQYF. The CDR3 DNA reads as TGTGCCAGTAGTCTTCAATATGGGGGAGGACTAGAGACCCAGTACTTC.

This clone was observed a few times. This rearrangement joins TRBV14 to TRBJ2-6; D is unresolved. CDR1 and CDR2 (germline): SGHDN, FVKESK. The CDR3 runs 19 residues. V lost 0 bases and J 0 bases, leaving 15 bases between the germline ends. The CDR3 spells CASSQDPREALSGANVLTF. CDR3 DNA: TGTGCCAGCAGCCAAGACCCGAGAGAGGCTCTCTCTGGGGCCAACGTCCTGACTTTC.

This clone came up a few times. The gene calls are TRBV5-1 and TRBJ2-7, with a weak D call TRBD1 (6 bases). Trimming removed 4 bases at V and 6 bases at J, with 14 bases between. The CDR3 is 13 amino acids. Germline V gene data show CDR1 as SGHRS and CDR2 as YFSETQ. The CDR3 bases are TGCGCCAGCAGCAAGGACAGTGGTTCCGAGCAGTACTTC. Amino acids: CASSKDSGSEQYF. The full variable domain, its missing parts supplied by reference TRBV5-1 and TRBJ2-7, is KAGVTQTPRYLIKTRGQQVTLSCSPISGHRSVSWYQQTPGQGLQFLFEYFSETQRNKGNFPGRFSGRQFSNSRSEMNVSTLELGDSALYLCASSKDSGSEQYFGPGTRLTVT.

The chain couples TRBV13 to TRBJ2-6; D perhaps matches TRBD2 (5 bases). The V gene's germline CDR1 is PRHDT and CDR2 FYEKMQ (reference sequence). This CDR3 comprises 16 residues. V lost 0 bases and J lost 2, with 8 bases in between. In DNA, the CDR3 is TGTGCCAGCAGCTTAGGCGGGGTTCCTGGGGCCAACGTCCTGACTTTC. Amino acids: CASSLGGVPGANVLTF.

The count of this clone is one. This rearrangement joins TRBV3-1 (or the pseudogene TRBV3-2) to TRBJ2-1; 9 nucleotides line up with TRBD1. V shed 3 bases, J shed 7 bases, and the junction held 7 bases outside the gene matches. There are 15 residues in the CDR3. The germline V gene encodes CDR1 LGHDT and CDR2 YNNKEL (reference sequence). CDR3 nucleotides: TGTGCCAGCAGCCACCGACAGGGGGGCAAGAATGAGCAGTTCTTC. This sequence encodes CASSHRQGGKNEQFF.

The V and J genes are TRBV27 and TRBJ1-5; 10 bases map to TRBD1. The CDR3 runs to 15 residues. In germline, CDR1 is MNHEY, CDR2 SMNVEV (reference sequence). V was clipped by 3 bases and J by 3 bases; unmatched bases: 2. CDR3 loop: CASSLGTGDNQPQHF. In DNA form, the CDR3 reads TGTGCCAGCAGTTTGGGGACAGGGGACAATCAGCCCCAGCATTTT.

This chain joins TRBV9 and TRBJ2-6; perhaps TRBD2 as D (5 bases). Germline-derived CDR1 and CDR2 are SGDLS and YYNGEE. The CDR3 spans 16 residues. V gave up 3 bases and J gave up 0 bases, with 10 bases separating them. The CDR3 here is CASSATGNSGANVLTF. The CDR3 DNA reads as TGTGCCAGCAGCGCGACGGGAAACTCTGGGGCCAACGTCCTGACTTTC.

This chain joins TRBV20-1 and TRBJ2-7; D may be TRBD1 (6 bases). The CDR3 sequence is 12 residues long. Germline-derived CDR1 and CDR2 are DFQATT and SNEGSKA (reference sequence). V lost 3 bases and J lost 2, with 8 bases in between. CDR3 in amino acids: CSASKGAYEQYF. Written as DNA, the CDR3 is TGCAGTGCTAGTAAGGGGGCCTACGAGCAGTACTTC.

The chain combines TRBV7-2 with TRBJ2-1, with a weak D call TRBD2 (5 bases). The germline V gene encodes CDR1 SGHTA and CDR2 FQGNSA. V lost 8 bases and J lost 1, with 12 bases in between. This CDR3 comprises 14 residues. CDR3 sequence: CASSAPGSYNEQFF. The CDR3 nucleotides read TGTGCCAGCTCCGCGCCGGGGTCCTACAATGAGCAGTTCTTC.

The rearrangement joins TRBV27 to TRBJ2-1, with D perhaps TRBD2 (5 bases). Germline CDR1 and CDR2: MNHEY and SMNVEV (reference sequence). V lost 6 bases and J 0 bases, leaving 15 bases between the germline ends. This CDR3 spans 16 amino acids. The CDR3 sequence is CASRSLATISYNEQFF. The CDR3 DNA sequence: TGTGCCAGCAGGTCCCTAGCTACAATCTCCTACAATGAGCAGTTCTTC.

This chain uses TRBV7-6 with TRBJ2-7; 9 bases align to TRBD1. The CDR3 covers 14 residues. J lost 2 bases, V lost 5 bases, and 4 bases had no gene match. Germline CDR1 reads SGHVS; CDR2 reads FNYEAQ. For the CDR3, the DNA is TGTGCCAGCAGCGGGGGACAGGGCACCTACGAGCAGTACTTC. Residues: CASSGGQGTYEQYF.

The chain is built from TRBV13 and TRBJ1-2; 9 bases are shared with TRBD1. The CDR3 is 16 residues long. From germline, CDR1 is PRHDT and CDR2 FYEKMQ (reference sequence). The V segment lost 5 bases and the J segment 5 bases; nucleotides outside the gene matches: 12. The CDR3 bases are TGTGCCAGCAGCGCCCTGCGGGGACAGGGAATATATGGCTACACCTTC. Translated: CASSALRGQGIYGYTF.

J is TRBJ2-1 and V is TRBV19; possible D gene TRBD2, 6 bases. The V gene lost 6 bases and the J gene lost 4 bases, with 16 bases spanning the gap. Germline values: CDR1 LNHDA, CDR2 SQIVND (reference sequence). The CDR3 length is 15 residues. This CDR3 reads CASSRRESPYNEQFF. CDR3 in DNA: TGTGCCAGTAGCCGTCGGGAGAGCCCATACAATGAGCAGTTCTTC.

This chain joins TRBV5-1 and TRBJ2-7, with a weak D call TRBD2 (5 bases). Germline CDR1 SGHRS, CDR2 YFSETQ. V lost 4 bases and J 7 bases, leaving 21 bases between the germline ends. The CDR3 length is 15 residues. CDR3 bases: TGCGCCAGCAGCAAGACCGGGAACGATGTTGGAGAGCAGTACTTC. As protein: CASSKTGNDVGEQYF.

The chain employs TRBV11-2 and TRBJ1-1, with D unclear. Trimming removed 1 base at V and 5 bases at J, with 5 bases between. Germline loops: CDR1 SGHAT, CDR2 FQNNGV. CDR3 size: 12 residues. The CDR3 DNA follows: TGTGCCAGCAGCTTAGCCGGGACTGAAGCTTTCTTT. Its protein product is CASSLAGTEAFF. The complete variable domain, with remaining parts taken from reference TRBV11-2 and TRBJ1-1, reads EAGVAQSPRYKIIEKRQSVAFWCNPISGHATLYWYQQILGQGPKLLIQFQNNGVVDDSQLPKDRFSAERLKGVDSTLKIQPAKLEDSAVYLCASSLAGTEAFFGQGTRLTVV.